This TCR beta chain was sequenced during a study of OX40 agonist ivuxolimab in advanced cancers. Study summary: Partial response was recorded in three patients: one hepatocellular carcinoma and two cutaneous melanoma cases.

The CDR3 is 8 amino acids in total, end residues counted. Study results and limitations: Part of the nonresponder group also had normalized T-cell clonal expansion that was low. CD4+ and CD8+ blood T cells expanded clonally by week 6 at 0.1 to 3.0 mg/kg.

Only in-frame clones appear in the TCRdb table, and some are missing; sequencing was by immunoSEQ multiplex PCR. This sample carries over 80,000 clones, roughly 93% of them seen once, and the ten largest clones take 0.3% to 0.4%. In regard to this clone: Its antigen is currently unknown. The CDR3 end shows no conserved phenylalanine or tryptophan, and so a read error is likely. Because the CDR3's place on the DNA is in doubt, the DNA is left out and the CDR3 is given as listed by TCRdb.

The specimen comprised CD4+ or CD8+ T cells sorted from blood, sampled in a trial of the OX40 agonist ivuxolimab. This receptor was obtained from an adult with an advanced solid tumor such as melanoma, head and neck, liver or kidney cancer. The chain combines TRBV3-2 with TRBJ1-4. TRBV3-2 is classified as a pseudogene. CDR3 sequence reads: CASSQPLG.